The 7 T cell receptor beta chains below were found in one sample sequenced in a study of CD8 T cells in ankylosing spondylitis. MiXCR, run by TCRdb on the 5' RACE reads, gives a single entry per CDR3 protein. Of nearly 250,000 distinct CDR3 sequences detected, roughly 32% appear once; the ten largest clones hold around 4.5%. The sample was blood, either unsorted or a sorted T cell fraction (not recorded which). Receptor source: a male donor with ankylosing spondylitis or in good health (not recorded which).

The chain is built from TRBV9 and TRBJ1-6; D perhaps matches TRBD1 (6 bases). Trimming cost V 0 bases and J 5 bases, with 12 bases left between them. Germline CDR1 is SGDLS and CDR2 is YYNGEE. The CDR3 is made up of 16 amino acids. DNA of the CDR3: TGTGCCAGCAGCGTAGGGGGCAGGGGCAATAATTCACCCCTCCACTTT. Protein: CASSVGGRGNNSPLHF. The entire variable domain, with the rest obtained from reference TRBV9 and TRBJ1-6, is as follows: DSGVTQTPKHLITATGQRVTLRCSPRSGDLSVYWYQQSLDQGLQFLIQYYNGEERAKGNILERFSAQQFPDLHSELNLSSLELGDSALYFCASSVGGRGNNSPLHFGNGTRLTVT.

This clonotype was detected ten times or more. The CDR3 sequence: CSARGARTDTQYF. CDR3 bases: TGCAGTGCTAGAGGCGCCCGCACAGATACGCAGTATTTT. V usage is TRBV20-1 and J usage is TRBJ2-3, with D unclear. Trimming removed 1 base at V and 1 base at J, with 6 bases between. The CDR3 contains 13 residues. From germline, CDR1 is DFQATT and CDR2 SNEGSKA (reference sequence).

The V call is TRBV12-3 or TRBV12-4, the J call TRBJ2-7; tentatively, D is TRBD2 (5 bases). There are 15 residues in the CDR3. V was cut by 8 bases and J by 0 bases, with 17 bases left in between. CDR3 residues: CASAGEIISSYEQYF. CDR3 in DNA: TGTGCCAGCGCTGGGGAGATTATCAGCTCCTACGAGCAGTACTTC.

In DNA, the CDR3 is TGTGCCAGCAGTACGAACAGGGGTCCGACCTACAATGAGCAGTTCTTC. Residues: CASSTNRGPTYNEQFF. V gene TRBV6-1 combines with J gene TRBJ2-1; 7 nucleotides align to TRBD1. This CDR3 is built from 16 residues. The V gene end was trimmed by 5 bases and the J gene end by 2 bases; junction bases not matched to a gene: 9. CDR1 and CDR2 (germline): MNHNS, SASEGT.

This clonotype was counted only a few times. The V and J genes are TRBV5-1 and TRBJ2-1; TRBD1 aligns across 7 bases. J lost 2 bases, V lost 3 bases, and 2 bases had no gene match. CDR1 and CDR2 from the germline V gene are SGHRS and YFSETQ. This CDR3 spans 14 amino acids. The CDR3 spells CASSSDRAYNEQFF. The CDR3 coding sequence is TGCGCCAGCAGCTCAGACAGGGCCTACAATGAGCAGTTCTTC.

This chain's CDR3 is CASILTGPLTDTQYF. The DNA for the CDR3 is TGTGCCAGCATACTTACAGGACCCCTCACAGATACGCAGTATTTT. The V and J genes are TRBV12-3 or TRBV12-4 and TRBJ2-3, with D tentatively TRBD1 (5 bases). Trimming left V 7 bases short and J 2 bases short, with 16 bases between. The CDR3 loop spans 15 amino acids.

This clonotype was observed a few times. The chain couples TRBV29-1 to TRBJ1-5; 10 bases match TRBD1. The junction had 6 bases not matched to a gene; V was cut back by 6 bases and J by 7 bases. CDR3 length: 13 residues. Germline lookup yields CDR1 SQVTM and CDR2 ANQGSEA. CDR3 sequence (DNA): TGCAGCGTCGGGGACAGGGGCAGCCAGCCCCAGCATTTT. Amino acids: CSVGDRGSQPQHF.